The entry that follows covers one TCR beta chain sequence. What it recognizes is unknown. This entry belongs to a study of shared clonotypes between healthy human individuals. Study outcomes and limitations: Estimated clonotype richness was generally higher in naive than memory subsets. In contrast to clonotypes shared by all four donors, non-shared clonotypes had lower generation probabilities.

Repertoires were generated with immunoSEQ multiplex PCR, while TCRdb's copy carries only in-frame clones and drops some. In the table there are some 2,500,000 clones, over 85% of which are singletons. V lost 3 bases and J lost 4; bases outside the gene matches: 9. This CDR3 region has 15 residues. CDR1 is SQVTM, CDR2 ANQGSEA, per germline. The receptor was isolated from a man aged 18 to 30 in good health. Some clones in this sample may be carry-over from other donors' samples. The sequenced material came from naive CD4+ T cells from PBMCs. Described subset: CD45RA+ positively selected. This sequence joins TRBV29-1 and TRBJ2-3, with 8 bases identical to TRBD2. CDR3 bases: TGCAGCGTTGAGCGGCGAAGCGGGGGCCCAGATACGCAGTATTTT. Translating gives CSVERRSGGPDTQYF.